What follows is one T cell receptor (beta chain) and its context. The sample belongs to a study of T cells after posttransplantation cyclophosphamide. Assay: immunoSEQ multiplex PCR; the TCRdb copy retains only in-frame clones and omits some. Of tens of thousands of clones in the sample, more than 80% were seen once. This CDR3 spans 14 amino acids. Germline V lookup: CDR1 GTSNPN, CDR2 SVGIG (reference sequence). The V and J ends lost 3 bases and 8 bases, in that order; junction bases with no gene match: 9. What was sequenced was PBMCs. The chain combines TRBV30 with TRBJ2-7; 11 bases line up with TRBD1. The TCR originated in a man aged 50-59 years. The CDR3 nucleotides read TGTGCCTGGAGGAGAGGGACAGGGGGGAAGCAGCAGTACTTC. This sequence encodes CAWRRGTGGKQQYF.